This paragraph reports one T cell receptor beta chain. This entry belongs to a study of blood T cell repertoires in COVID-19. Study in general: Sites in the United States, Italy and Spain provided acute and convalescent COVID-19 samples. PBMCs, B-cell-depleted T cells, or T cells were the source of the cDNA or gDNA that made up the material.

In the authors' methods: Estimated nucleated cell counts came from reference gene primer amplification. The repertoire was sequenced with immunoSEQ multiplex PCR; TCRdb's copy has only in-frame clones and lacks some. V and J calls and clone size are copied from that table; D and trimming were computed from the DNA. Of more than 95,000 clones listed, approximately 90% are singletons. V shed 3 bases, J shed 7 bases, and the junction held 6 bases outside the gene matches. The CDR3 length is 13 residues. The chain links TRBV12-3 or TRBV12-4 to TRBJ2-7; the match to TRBD2 covers 7 bases. This sequence originates from a human donor in a cohort sampled during active COVID-19. The sample was peripheral blood. The CDR3 nucleotides are TGTGCCAGCAGTTTCGCGGGAGCTAAAGAGCAGTACTTC. It specifies CASSFAGAKEQYF.